The 8 T cell receptor beta chains below were found in one sample sequenced in a study of persistence of HIV-infected CD4 T cells. No antigen is known for these receptors. The libraries were made with immunoSEQ version 4 in survey mode. The data were produced by immunoSEQ multiplex PCR, yet TCRdb's version contains in-frame clones alone and is incomplete. The table lists 35,000 to 50,000 clones, approximately 90% of them singletons, with 1.8% in the top ten. Cells were stimulated nonspecifically with anti-CD3/anti-CD28 magnetic beads. CD4+ T cells upregulating both CD40 ligand and CD69 were sorted as responding cells. The sequencing here drew on CD4+ T cells sorted from PBMCs after roughly 20-hour stimulation, taken from a patient who received antiretroviral therapy. The receptors here all came from an adult man with HIV who was CMV-seropositive.

This clone was detected only once. This chain connects TRBV28 to TRBJ2-7; 7 positions match TRBD1. With 11 bases clipped from V and 1 base from J, the junction kept 8 bases outside the gene matches. From germline, CDR1 is MDHEN and CDR2 SYDVKM. CDR3 length: 13 amino acids. The CDR3 coding sequence is TGTGCCGTTACGGGACAGAGATCCTACGAGCAGTACTTC. Its protein is CAVTGQRSYEQYF.

The chain recombines TRBV9 with TRBJ1-6; possible D gene TRBD1, 6 bases. This CDR3 is 16 amino acids long. With 0 bases removed from V and 7 bases from J, the gap between germline ends came to 14 bases. Germline assignment: CDR1 SGDLS and CDR2 YYNGEE. The CDR3 DNA reads as TGTGCCAGCAGCGTAGGGGGGAGGGGGGTAAATTCACCCCTCCACTTT. Protein: CASSVGGRGVNSPLHF. Based on the CDR3 plus reference TRBV9 and TRBJ1-6, the full variable domain is DSGVTQTPKHLITATGQRVTLRCSPRSGDLSVYWYQQSLDQGLQFLIQYYNGEERAKGNILERFSAQQFPDLHSELNLSSLELGDSALYFCASSVGGRGVNSPLHFGNGTRLTVT.

V and J are TRBV10-3 and TRBJ2-5; 7 bases map to TRBD2. J was trimmed by 2 bases and V by 8 bases; bases with no gene match: 23. The CDR3 sequence is 19 residues long. Germline V gene lookup returns CDR1 ENHRY and CDR2 SYGVKD. The CDR3 sequence is CAIAPRATRSGDLQETQYF. CDR3 DNA: TGTGCCATCGCCCCCAGAGCGACCCGGAGCGGGGACCTTCAAGAGACCCAGTACTTC.

This rearrangement joins TRBV28 to TRBJ2-2; either TRBD1 or TRBD2 may supply D (5 bases each). Germline CDR1 MDHEN, CDR2 SYDVKM. CDR3 size: 14 residues. Trimming left V 10 bases short and J 6 bases short, with 18 bases between. CDR3 sequence: CATLNGAAPGELFF. In DNA form, the CDR3 reads TGTGCCACGCTTAACGGGGCAGCGCCCGGGGAGCTGTTTTTT. The whole variable domain, filled in from reference TRBV28 and TRBJ2-2, reads DVKVTQSSRYLVKRTGEKVFLECVQDMDHENMFWYRQDPGLGLRLIYFSYDVKMKEKGDIPEGYSVSREKKERFSLILESASTNQTSMYLCATLNGAAPGELFFGEGSRLTVL.

The V call is TRBV5-1, the J call TRBJ2-1; 11 bases map to TRBD2. J was trimmed by 4 bases and V by 4 bases; bases with no gene match: 10. CDR1 and CDR2 (germline): SGHRS, YFSETQ. CDR3 length: 17 amino acids. The CDR3 here is CASSPARTSGGYNEQFF. The CDR3 region has the DNA TGCGCCAGCAGCCCCGCGAGAACTAGCGGGGGATACAATGAGCAGTTCTTC.

J is TRBJ1-5 and V is TRBV5-1; a possible D gene is TRBD1 (5 bases). Germline values: CDR1 SGHRS, CDR2 YFSETQ. This CDR3 comprises 14 residues. V gave up 8 bases and J gave up 0 bases, with 12 bases separating them. The DNA for the CDR3 is TGCGCCAGTAAATCAGACAGTAGCAATCAGCCCCAGCATTTT. Amino acid sequence: CASKSDSSNQPQHF. The whole variable domain, remainder taken from reference TRBV5-1 and TRBJ1-5, is KAGVTQTPRYLIKTRGQQVTLSCSPISGHRSVSWYQQTPGQGLQFLFEYFSETQRNKGNFPGRFSGRQFSNSRSEMNVSTLELGDSALYLCASKSDSSNQPQHFGDGTRLSIL.

The chain is built from TRBV5-1 and TRBJ2-7; maybe TRBD1 (6 bases). Germline loops: CDR1 SGHRS, CDR2 YFSETQ. The CDR3 sequence is 13 residues long. With 7 bases removed from V and 1 base from J, the gap between germline ends came to 12 bases. For the CDR3, the DNA is TGCGCCAGCCCCGTGAGGGGGTCCTACGAGCAGTACTTC. It translates to CASPVRGSYEQYF.

V is TRBV2 and J is TRBJ2-3; 7 bases map to TRBD1. The CDR3 totals 14 residues. V lost 6 bases, J lost 3 bases, and 6 bases stayed unmatched. Per the germline V gene, CDR1 is SNHLY and CDR2 is FYNNEI. CDR3 loop: CASRDRVGTDTQYF. The CDR3 bases are TGTGCCAGCAGAGACAGGGTTGGGACAGATACGCAGTATTTT.